This TCR beta chain was captured by sequencing in a study of T-cell reconstitution after alpha-beta-depleted transplantation in children (dated by TCRdb to 2015 to 2016). A note on the overall study: Using TCR repertoire profiling, the study quantitatively followed how T-cell immune reconstitution unfolded in children after TCRalphabeta/CD19-depleted allogeneic hematopoietic cell transplantation.

The germline V gene sets CDR1 to SNHLY and CDR2 to FYNNEI. From its cysteine to its phenylalanine, the CDR3 spans 15 amino acids. The entry retains the CDR3 DNA only, 45 bases that are in frame from base 1. Trimming leaves V shorter by 7 bases and J shorter by 7 bases, with the junction holding 15 bases beyond the gene matches. Library preparation used PCR. The sequencer listed for this sample is Illumina HiSeq 2500. Molecular barcoding was employed in the preparation of TCR libraries, with unique molecular identifiers being used to normalize TCRbeta repertoire quantification. TCRdb itself trimmed the public reads at Q25 with fastp, ran MiXCR and retained productive beta chains. A single entry per CDR3 protein holds the most common genes and DNA from its merged rows. Within this sample are about 360,000 distinct CDR3 sequences, with about an eighth of them counted one time only. The biggest ten clones account for about 4.5% of the sample.

This clonotype has a handful of counts. The clone's antigen remains unknown. No base quality values were provided; no much bigger clone lies one nucleotide off. Source: PBMCs, taken from the stem cell graft. The sequence joins TRBV2 to TRBJ2-5, and 7 junction bases match TRBD1. The clonotype originates from a human donor who donated a stem cell graft to a child with Fanconi anemia. The CDR3 loop reads CASTETGTDFGTQYF. The nucleotide sequence reads TGTGCCAGCACCGAGACCGGGACAGATTTTGGGACCCAGTACTTC.